What follows are 9 T cell receptor beta chains derived from one specimen sequenced in a study of neurological immune-mediated disorders. One entry per CDR3 protein, called by TCRdb with MiXCR from the 5' RACE reads. The repertoire includes tens of thousands of distinct CDR3 sequences, less than 4% of them detected once, and more than 12% sits in the top ten. The sample was PBMCs. These receptors were obtained from a woman between 45 and 60 years old with multiple sclerosis.

This clonotype was detected ten times or more. The chain carries TRBV9 and TRBJ2-1; TRBD2 aligns across 7 bases. This CDR3 region has 16 residues. Germline assignment: CDR1 SGDLS and CDR2 YYNGEE. With V trimmed by 3 bases and J by 2 bases, 8 bases remained unmatched. As DNA, the CDR3 is TGTGCCAGCAGCGCCCACCAGCGGGGCCCCTACAATGAGCAGTTCTTC. Its translation: CASSAHQRGPYNEQFF.

This clonotype showed up many times. The genes are TRBV7-2 and TRBJ2-4, with 8 bases fitting TRBD1. Germline V gene sequence: CDR1 SGHTA, CDR2 FQGNSA. The CDR3 has 15 amino acids. V lost 5 bases and J lost 3; bases outside the gene matches: 6. CDR3 amino acids: CASSLQGADKNIQYF. The CDR3 region has the DNA TGTGCCAGCAGCCTGCAGGGGGCCGACAAAAACATTCAGTACTTC.

V and J are TRBV20-1 and TRBJ2-1; D is possibly TRBD2 (6 bases). Per germline, CDR1 DFQATT and CDR2 SNEGSKA (reference sequence). With 0 bases removed from V and 6 bases from J, the gap between germline ends came to 15 bases. This CDR3 has 15 residues. The CDR3 loop is CSARDGGITRNEQFF. In nucleotides, the CDR3 is TGCAGTGCTAGAGATGGAGGGATTACCCGCAATGAGCAGTTCTTC.

This clonotype is medium-sized. The chain couples TRBV7-9 to TRBJ2-7; D is ambiguous. This CDR3 is 13 amino acids long. The ends were cut back, 2 bases at V and 3 bases at J, with 8 bases in the middle. From germline, CDR1 is SEHNR and CDR2 FQNEAQ (reference sequence). CDR3 amino acids: CASSLNSRYEQYF. CDR3 bases: TGTGCCAGCAGCTTAAACAGTCGCTACGAGCAGTACTTC. The whole variable domain, filled in from reference TRBV7-9 and TRBJ2-7, reads DTGVSQNPRHKITKRGQNVTFRCDPISEHNRLYWYRQTLGQGPEFLTYFQNEAQLEKSRLLSDRFSAERPKGSFSTLEIQRTEQGDSAMYLCASSLNSRYEQYFGPGTRLTVT.

This clonotype came up many times. The rearrangement joins TRBV5-6 to TRBJ1-1, with a weak D call TRBD1 (6 bases). Germline V gene lookup returns CDR1 SGHDT and CDR2 YYEEEE. V was cut by 1 base and J by 5 bases, with 15 bases left in between. There are 15 residues in the CDR3. The DNA of the CDR3 is TGTGCCAGCAGCTTGTACCGGGGGGCGCGGACTGAAGCTTTCTTT. Amino acid sequence: CASSLYRGARTEAFF.

A note on this clonotype: A much larger clone differs by one base, so this may be a read error. The chain couples TRBV28 to TRBJ1-5; D uncertain. The CDR3 totals 11 residues. Trimming cost V 7 bases and J 4 bases, with 5 bases left between them. The germline V gene has CDR1 MDHEN and CDR2 SYDVKM. The CDR3 region has the DNA TGTGCCAGCAAGGGTAATCAGCCCCAGCATTTT. Translated, it gives CASKGNQPQHF.

This clonotype has a count of ten or more. CDR3 sequence reads: CASSNRQGGTGELFF. CDR3 coding DNA: TGTGCCAGCAGCAACCGACAGGGGGGGACCGGGGAGCTGTTTTTT. V usage is TRBV7-2 and J usage is TRBJ2-2; TRBD1 agrees at 9 bases. V lost 5 bases to trimming and J lost 5 bases; unmatched junction nucleotides: 6. Germline CDR1 is SGHTA and CDR2 is FQGNSA. The CDR3 contains 15 residues.

This clonotype came up many times. DNA for the CDR3: TGCGCCAGCAGCGAGCAAGGGGAGACCCAGTACTTC. Translated: CASSEQGETQYF. The V and J genes are TRBV5-1 and TRBJ2-5; D is ambiguous. CDR1 and CDR2 (germline): SGHRS, YFSETQ. The V end was cut by 4 bases, the J end by 5 bases, with 9 bases between. This CDR3 is built from 12 residues. Full variable domain (rest looked up from reference TRBV5-1 and TRBJ2-5): KAGVTQTPRYLIKTRGQQVTLSCSPISGHRSVSWYQQTPGQGLQFLFEYFSETQRNKGNFPGRFSGRQFSNSRSEMNVSTLELGDSALYLCASSEQGETQYFGPGTRLLVL.

This clonotype was counted ten times or more. The genes are TRBV6-1 and TRBJ2-1; 8 positions agree with TRBD2. V lost 6 bases to trimming and J lost 3 bases; unmatched junction nucleotides: 10. Germline CDR1 is MNHNS and CDR2 is SASEGT. This CDR3 contains 16 residues. In nucleotides, the CDR3 is TGTGCCAGCAGGATTCTTTCCGGGACTAGCTACAATGAGCAGTTCTTC. Translated: CASRILSGTSYNEQFF.